A single sample gave rise to the 29 T cell receptor beta chains below, sequenced in a study of cytomegalovirus exposure and HLA in healthy donors. The study ran its PCR with 60 Vbeta and 13 Jbeta primers. Assay used: immunoSEQ multiplex PCR; TCRdb lists only in-frame clones, some missing. The sample carries tens of thousands of clones, around 85% recorded once. The sequencing input was PBMCs. These receptors were obtained from a man in his fifties or sixties in good health and CMV-seronegative.

This clone came up a few times. The chain recombines TRBV5-6 with TRBJ2-4; D remains unclear. V was clipped by 4 bases and J by 1 base, with 6 bases between them. Germline lookup yields CDR1 SGHDT and CDR2 YYEEEE. The length of the CDR3 is 13 residues. CDR3 sequence (DNA): TGTGCCAGCAGCCCGTCGGCCAAAAACATTCAGTACTTC. This sequence encodes CASSPSAKNIQYF.

V and J are TRBV29-1 and TRBJ2-3, with D perhaps TRBD2 (5 bases). The CDR3 contains 15 residues. Deletions cut 3 bases from V and 0 bases from J, with 13 bases between. Per germline, CDR1 SQVTM and CDR2 ANQGSEA. The CDR3, as DNA: TGCAGCGTTGAGAGCGGAGTTTATAGCACAGATACGCAGTATTTT. It codes for CSVESGVYSTDTQYF.

The chain links TRBV4-3 to TRBJ1-1, with D maybe TRBD1 (6 bases). The germline V gene has CDR1 LGHNA and CDR2 YSLEER. V gave up 0 bases and J gave up 3 bases, with 11 bases separating them. The CDR3 spans 15 residues. The CDR3 DNA follows: TGCGCCAGCAGCCAAGATGGCAGGGGCTACACTGAAGCTTTCTTT. Amino acids: CASSQDGRGYTEAFF.

The rearrangement joins TRBV7-2 to TRBJ2-1; no clear D gene. V lost 1 base and J lost 0, with 7 bases in between. The CDR3 length is 15 residues. Germline values: CDR1 SGHTA, CDR2 FQGNSA. Here the CDR3 DNA reads TGTGCCAGCAGCTTAGACCCCGGCTCCTACAATGAGCAGTTCTTC. Amino acid sequence: CASSLDPGSYNEQFF. The variable domain in full, with the rest retrieved from reference TRBV7-2 and TRBJ2-1, is GAGVSQSPSNKVTEKGKDVELRCDPISGHTALYWYRQSLGQGLEFLIYFQGNSAPDKSGLPSDRFSAERTGGSVSTLTIQRTQQEDSAVYLCASSLDPGSYNEQFFGPGTRLTVL.

This rearrangement joins TRBV19 to TRBJ2-3; weak D call: TRBD1 (5 bases). Germline V gene data show CDR1 as LNHDA and CDR2 as SQIVND (reference sequence). With 6 bases removed from V and 5 bases from J, the gap between germline ends came to 6 bases. The CDR3 has 11 residues. CDR3 sequence (DNA): TGTGCCAGTAGAAGGGGAGATACGCAGTATTTT. Residues: CASRRGDTQYF. The full variable domain, with the rest looked up from reference TRBV19 and TRBJ2-3, is DGGITQSPKYLFRKEGQNVTLSCEQNLNHDAMYWYRQDPGQGLRLIYYSQIVNDFQKGDIAEGYSVSREKKESFPLTVTSAQKNPTAFYLCASRRGDTQYFGPGTRLTVL.

This clone was observed a single time. The CDR3 DNA is TGCGCCAGCAGCCAAGGGATAGGGACAGGGAATCAGCCCCAGCATTTT. Amino acids: CASSQGIGTGNQPQHF. The chain joins TRBV4-1 to TRBJ1-5; 9 bases align to TRBD1. CDR3 length: 16 residues. CDR1 and CDR2 (germline): MGHRA, YSYEKL. V was clipped by 1 base and J by 4 bases; unmatched bases: 5.

This rearrangement joins TRBV27 to TRBJ2-7; TRBD1 aligns across 10 bases. With 2 bases clipped from V and 3 bases from J, the junction kept 10 bases outside the gene matches. Germline CDR1 reads MNHEY; CDR2 reads SMNVEV (reference sequence). The CDR3 is 17 amino acids. For the CDR3, the DNA is TGTGCCAGCAGTTTAAGATCCGAGACAGGGGGCTTCTACGAGCAGTACTTC. Amino acids: CASSLRSETGGFYEQYF.

To note about this clone: In the same sample, other DNA sequences code for this CDR3. The CDR3 DNA sequence: TGCGCCAGCAGCCAAGATATACAAGAATACAATGAGCAGTTCTTC. Protein sequence: CASSQDIQEYNEQFF. This chain connects TRBV4-1 to TRBJ2-1; D is ambiguous. Trimming shortened V by 0 bases and J by 4 bases, and 10 bases separated the two germline ends. CDR1 and CDR2 (germline): MGHRA, YSYEKL. This CDR3 is 15 amino acids long.

This chain joins TRBV2 and TRBJ2-3; 8 bases agree with TRBD2. This CDR3 contains 16 residues. V gave up 5 bases and J gave up 2 bases; unmatched junction bases: 9. Germline V CDR1 and CDR2: SNHLY, FYNNEI. CDR3 sequence reads: CASSKLAGTTTDTQYF. The CDR3, as DNA: TGTGCCAGCAGTAAATTAGCGGGGACTACCACAGATACGCAGTATTTT.

The chain recombines TRBV19 with TRBJ2-1; 8 bases are a match to TRBD2. Germline V CDR1 and CDR2: LNHDA, SQIVND (reference sequence). The CDR3 covers 15 residues. V dropped 3 bases and J dropped 8; count of bases not matched to a gene: 9. The CDR3 sequence is CASSILAGGNDEQFF. The CDR3 nucleotides read TGTGCCAGTAGTATCCTAGCGGGTGGTAATGATGAGCAGTTCTTC. The full variable domain, its missing parts supplied by reference TRBV19 and TRBJ2-1, is DGGITQSPKYLFRKEGQNVTLSCEQNLNHDAMYWYRQDPGQGLRLIYYSQIVNDFQKGDIAEGYSVSREKKESFPLTVTSAQKNPTAFYLCASSILAGGNDEQFFGPGTRLTVL.

The rearrangement joins TRBV7-9 to TRBJ1-2; 7 nucleotides line up with TRBD1. Germline V gene sequence: CDR1 SEHNR, CDR2 FQNEAQ (reference sequence). The length of the CDR3 is 12 residues. V trimming: 6 bases; J trimming: 6 bases; junction bases outside the gene matches: 4. In DNA form, the CDR3 reads TGTGCCAGCAGTGACAGGGTCGATGGCTACACCTTC. Its protein product is CASSDRVDGYTF.

The CDR3 DNA is TGTGCCTGGAATCAGGGGGCCTACGAGCAGTACTTC. Translating it yields CAWNQGAYEQYF. This sequence joins TRBV30 and TRBJ2-7; 7 bases line up with TRBD1. Germline V gene sequence: CDR1 GTSNPN, CDR2 SVGIG (reference sequence). Unmatched junction bases numbered 2, after V lost 4 bases and J lost 2 bases. The CDR3 totals 12 residues.

The chain employs TRBV19 and TRBJ2-5, with 7 nucleotides matching TRBD2. The CDR3 extends over 16 amino acids. J gave up 0 bases and V 5 bases, and 9 bases lay outside the gene matches. Germline V lookup: CDR1 LNHDA, CDR2 SQIVND (reference sequence). In nucleotides, the CDR3 is TGTGCCAGTAGTGCCCTAGCGGTGAAGTACCAAGAGACCCAGTACTTC. Translated, it gives CASSALAVKYQETQYF.

This clone was recorded once. This chain uses TRBV2 with TRBJ1-1; maybe TRBD1 (5 bases). Trimming pared 6 bases from V and 3 bases from J, leaving 8 bases between. From germline, CDR1 is SNHLY and CDR2 FYNNEI. The CDR3 runs to 12 residues. This chain's CDR3 is CASSRVDTEAFF. In nucleotides, the CDR3 is TGTGCCAGCAGCAGGGTTGACACTGAAGCTTTCTTT. Supplemented by reference TRBV2 and TRBJ1-1, the full variable domain reads EPEVTQTPSHQVTQMGQEVILRCVPISNHLYFYWYRQILGQKVEFLVSFYNNEISEKSEIFDDQFSVERPDGSNFTLKIRSTKLEDSAMYFCASSRVDTEAFFGQGTRLTVV.

The chain recombines TRBV19 with TRBJ1-2; D is unclear. CDR3 length equals 14 residues. The germline CDR1 and CDR2 sequences are LNHDA and SQIVND (reference sequence). The V gene lost 6 bases and the J gene lost 5 bases, with 16 bases spanning the gap. The CDR3: CASRTAQTLYGYTF. The CDR3 coding sequence is TGTGCCAGTAGAACAGCCCAAACCCTTTATGGCTACACCTTC. Variable domain in full (rest from reference TRBV19 and TRBJ1-2): DGGITQSPKYLFRKEGQNVTLSCEQNLNHDAMYWYRQDPGQGLRLIYYSQIVNDFQKGDIAEGYSVSREKKESFPLTVTSAQKNPTAFYLCASRTAQTLYGYTFGSGTRLTVV.

The chain carries TRBV5-4 and TRBJ2-3; TRBD1 matches at 7 bases. Germline loops: CDR1 SGHNT, CDR2 YYREEE (reference sequence). The CDR3 length is 18 residues. V was pared by 3 bases and J by 1 base, with 14 bases of the junction left unmatched. The CDR3 loop is CASSSSSLAGGRTDTQYF. CDR3 in DNA: TGTGCCAGCAGCTCTTCCAGCCTAGCAGGGGGACGCACAGATACGCAGTATTTT.

The rearrangement links TRBV5-1 to TRBJ2-5, with no clear D. The germline V gene has CDR1 SGHRS and CDR2 YFSETQ. This CDR3 spans 14 amino acids. V lost 0 bases, J lost 2 bases, and 8 bases lay in between. CDR3 sequence reads: CASSLGAGQETQYF. The CDR3 DNA follows: TGCGCCAGCAGCTTGGGGGCAGGACAAGAGACCCAGTACTTC.

Concerning this clone: The junction and the germline gene differ at one end; a read error may be behind it. The chain links TRBV7-9 to TRBJ2-5, with 11 bases aligning to TRBD2. The J call may be in error: the DNA end matches TRBJ2-7 better. The CDR3 sequence is 15 residues long. Looked up from germline, CDR1 is SEHNR and CDR2 is FQNEAQ (reference sequence). The CDR3 DNA reads TGTTCCAGCAGCTACCAGACTAGCGGGGCTTACGAGCAGTACTTC. Translated: CSSSYQTSGAYEQYF.

V and J are TRBV7-2 and TRBJ2-3, with D possibly being TRBD2 (6 bases). The V gene's germline CDR1 is SGHTA and CDR2 FQGNSA. The CDR3 sequence is 16 residues long. Trimming left V 5 bases short and J 2 bases short, with 17 bases between. CDR3 loop: CASSPGGWSSTDTQYF. The CDR3 nucleotides are TGTGCCAGCAGCCCTGGGGGGTGGAGTTCCACAGATACGCAGTATTTT. Combining the CDR3 with reference TRBV7-2 and TRBJ2-3 gives the whole variable domain GAGVSQSPSNKVTEKGKDVELRCDPISGHTALYWYRQSLGQGLEFLIYFQGNSAPDKSGLPSDRFSAERTGGSVSTLTIQRTQQEDSAVYLCASSPGGWSSTDTQYFGPGTRLTVL.

CDR3 coding DNA: TGTGCCAGCAGCGCCGTTACTAGCGGGAGTGGCTACGAGCAGTACTTC. Translating it yields CASSAVTSGSGYEQYF. The rearrangement links TRBV11-1 to TRBJ2-7, with 11 bases identical to TRBD2. CDR1 is SGHAT, CDR2 FQDESV, per germline (reference sequence). J was trimmed by 3 bases and V by 5 bases; bases with no gene match: 9. This CDR3 comprises 16 residues. The full variable domain, with the rest looked up from reference TRBV11-1 and TRBJ2-7, is EAEVAQSPRYKITEKSQAVAFWCDPISGHATLYWYRQILGQGPELLVQFQDESVVDDSQLPKDRFSAERLKGVDSTLKIQPAELGDSAMYLCASSAVTSGSGYEQYFGPGTRLTVT.

This clone was detected only a few times. The chain employs TRBV7-8 and TRBJ1-1; D is possibly TRBD1 (6 bases). CDR3 size: 17 residues. The V end was cut by 3 bases, the J end by 4 bases, with 21 bases between. Germline V gene data show CDR1 as SGHVS and CDR2 as FQNEAQ. This CDR3 is CASSFSRDISFRTEAFF. For the CDR3, the DNA is TGTGCCAGCAGCTTCTCACGGGACATCTCCTTCCGCACTGAAGCTTTCTTT.

The J gene is TRBJ2-1, the V gene TRBV14; the D gene is possibly TRBD2 (6 bases). The CDR3 loop spans 16 amino acids. CDR1 and CDR2 (germline): SGHDN, FVKESK. Deletions cut 4 bases from V and 0 bases from J, with 13 bases between. CDR3 loop: CASSRGDDYSYNEQFF. As DNA, the CDR3 is TGTGCCAGCAGCCGGGGGGACGACTACTCCTACAATGAGCAGTTCTTC.

This clone was seen a few times. This chain uses TRBV4-3 with TRBJ1-1; the D gene is possibly TRBD1 (6 bases). This CDR3 is built from 15 residues. Trimming removed 3 bases at V and 6 bases at J, with 17 bases between. Germline V lookup: CDR1 LGHNA, CDR2 YSLEER. CDR3 coding DNA: TGCGCCAGCAGCCACAGAACAGGGATGAGCGCTGAAGCTTTCTTT. As protein: CASSHRTGMSAEAFF.

This chain links TRBV10-3 with TRBJ1-2; 7 nucleotides line up with TRBD1. The junction had 5 bases not matched to a gene; V was cut back by 4 bases and J by 6 bases. The CDR3 has 13 amino acids. CDR1 and CDR2 (germline): ENHRY, SYGVKD. The CDR3 loop is CAISVAGGDGYTF. Here the CDR3 DNA reads TGTGCCATCAGTGTGGCAGGGGGTGATGGCTACACCTTC.

The chain uses TRBV7-8 and TRBJ2-3; 12 positions agree with TRBD2. Germline V CDR1 and CDR2: SGHVS, FQNEAQ. The CDR3 is 16 amino acids. J lost 6 bases, V lost 3 bases, and 7 bases had no gene match. CDR3 in amino acids: CASSFASGGGPDTQYF. Here the CDR3 DNA reads TGTGCCAGCAGCTTCGCTAGCGGGGGGGGCCCGGATACGCAGTATTTT.

This chain links TRBV18 with TRBJ1-1, with D possibly being TRBD1 (6 bases). Trimming removed 0 bases from V and 4 bases from J, with 12 bases in between. The CDR3 has 15 amino acids. Germline CDR1 reads KGHSH; CDR2 reads LQKENI. CDR3 DNA sequence: TGTGCCAGCTCACCACCGGCAGGGGTGGGCACTGAAGCTTTCTTT. As protein: CASSPPAGVGTEAFF. The entire variable domain, with the rest obtained from reference TRBV18 and TRBJ1-1, is as follows: NAGVMQNPRHLVRRRGQEARLRCSPMKGHSHVYWYRQLPEEGLKFMVYLQKENIIDESGMPKERFSAEFPKEGPSILRIQQVVRGDSAAYFCASSPPAGVGTEAFFGQGTRLTVV.

The chain is built from TRBV19 and TRBJ2-1; 7 bases fit TRBD2. The CDR3 is 14 residues long. CDR1 is LNHDA and CDR2 is SQIVND in the germline V gene (reference sequence). Losses at the gene ends were 3 bases for V and 5 bases for J; bases not matched to a gene: 4. The CDR3 region is CASSIFAGDNEQFF. CDR3 DNA sequence: TGTGCCAGTAGTATCTTCGCGGGGGACAATGAGCAGTTCTTC.

This chain links TRBV9 with TRBJ2-1; TRBD2 agrees at 8 bases. Per the germline V gene, CDR1 is SGDLS and CDR2 is YYNGEE. The CDR3 covers 16 residues. V was pared by 0 bases and J by 8 bases, with 10 bases of the junction left unmatched. CDR3: CASSVVTSGGHDEQFF. DNA of the CDR3: TGTGCCAGCAGCGTAGTGACCAGCGGGGGCCACGATGAGCAGTTCTTC. Supplemented by reference TRBV9 and TRBJ2-1, the full variable domain reads DSGVTQTPKHLITATGQRVTLRCSPRSGDLSVYWYQQSLDQGLQFLIQYYNGEERAKGNILERFSAQQFPDLHSELNLSSLELGDSALYFCASSVVTSGGHDEQFFGPGTRLTVL.

This clone counts as medium-sized. V gene TRBV6-5 combines with J gene TRBJ2-7, with a weak D call TRBD2 (6 bases). The germline V gene has CDR1 MNHEY and CDR2 SVGAGI. The CDR3 contains 16 residues. The V end was cut by 0 bases, the J end by 0 bases, with 12 bases between. The CDR3 DNA sequence: TGTGCCAGCAGTTACTCAGAGGAGGGCCTCTCCTACGAGCAGTACTTC. Its translation: CASSYSEEGLSYEQYF.